The rows below give T cell receptor beta chains drawn from one sample of a study of blood T cell repertoires in COVID-19. Only in-frame clones appear in the TCRdb table, and some are missing; sequencing was by immunoSEQ multiplex PCR. The profile shows fewer than 110,000 clones, roughly 90% of them singletons. Sequencing used peripheral blood. The receptor source for this set is a woman aged 60-75 years with acute or convalescent COVID-19. Both conserved end residues are part of each CDR3. D genes are given only for firm matches. The listing skips clone size in some rows; elsewhere it reads once, few, many or a size class.

TRBJ2-7 NA TRBD2 TRBV3-1/TRBV3-2 CASSQGLAGGPQVYEQYF TGTGCCAGCAGTCAAGGGCTAGCGGGAGGGCCCCAAGTCTACGAGCAGTACTTC
TRBJ1-6 NA TRBD1 TRBV27 CASRGTGNSPLHF TGTGCCAGCAGGGGGACAGGGAATTCACCCCTCCACTTT
TRBJ2-1 NA TRBD2 TRBV9 CASSVTSGGHNEQFF TGTGCCAGCAGCGTAACTAGCGGGGGACACAATGAGCAGTTCTTC
TRBJ1-1 NA NA TRBV9 CASSRGGIMNTEAFF TGTGCCAGCAGCCGGGGGGGGATCATGAACACTGAAGCTTTCTTT
TRBJ2-5 once TRBD2 TRBV5-4 CASGGLKRGGQETQYF TGTGCCAGCGGCGGCCTAAAACGGGGGGGGCAAGAGACCCAGTACTTC
TRBJ2-1 NA TRBD2 TRBV6-5 CASRSGRGSYNEQFF TGTGCCAGCAGAAGCGGGAGGGGCTCCTACAATGAGCAGTTCTTC
TRBJ1-5 NA NA TRBV20-1 CSASLRGRNQPQHF TGCAGTGCTAGTCTCCGGGGGAGGAATCAGCCCCAGCATTTT
TRBJ1-2 NA NA TRBV3-1/TRBV3-2 CASSPANYGYTF TGTGCCAGCAGCCCCGCTAACTATGGCTACACCTTC
TRBJ2-7 NA TRBD2 TRBV9 CASSVLAGVGEQYF TGTGCCAGCAGCGTATTGGCGGGAGTCGGCGAGCAGTACTTC
TRBJ2-5 NA TRBD2 TRBV5-1 CASSLTSAQETQYF TGCGCCAGCAGCCTTACTAGCGCGCAAGAGACCCAGTACTTC
TRBJ2-7 NA TRBD2 TRBV18 CASSGTSGTSYEQYF TGTGCCAGCTCGGGGACTAGCGGGACCTCCTACGAGCAGTACTTC
TRBJ1-3 NA NA TRBV18 CASSPSTANSGNTIYF TGTGCCAGCTCACCATCCACAGCCAACTCTGGAAACACCATATATTTT
TRBJ2-1 NA NA TRBV6-5 CASSSGLEQFF TGTGCCAGCAGTTCCGGACTAGAGCAGTTCTTC
TRBJ1-2 NA TRBD1 TRBV4-2 CASSQAGDRGHGYTF TGTGCCAGCAGCCAGGCCGGGGACAGGGGGCATGGCTACACCTTC
TRBJ2-1 NA TRBD2 TRBV30 CAWYSGRSTYNEQFF TGTGCCTGGTATAGCGGGAGAAGCACCTACAATGAGCAGTTCTTC
TRBJ1-1 NA NA TRBV18 CASSPRQSFMNTEAFF TGTGCCAGCTCACCACGACAGAGCTTCATGAACACTGAAGCTTTCTTT
TRBJ1-2 NA TRBD1 TRBV19 CASSTTGTEHGYTF TGTGCCAGTAGTACAACCGGGACAGAGCATGGCTACACCTTC
TRBJ1-1 NA TRBD1 TRBV5-1 CASSERIPGQGTNTEAFF TGCGCCAGCAGCGAAAGAATACCGGGACAGGGGACGAACACTGAAGCTTTCTTT
TRBJ2-1 once NA TRBV6-1 CASSAAGRGVGNEQFF TGTGCCAGCAGTGCTGCCGGCAGGGGGGTTGGGAATGAGCAGTTCTTC
TRBJ2-1 NA NA TRBV10-3 CAISALGSGAGEQFF TGTGCCATCAGTGCCCTCGGTAGCGGAGCCGGTGAGCAGTTCTTC
TRBJ2-7 once NA TRBV28 CASSRGNYEQYF TGTGCCAGCAGTCGGGGGAACTACGAGCAGTACTTC
TRBJ1-4 NA NA TRBV24-1 CATSDPHGGDEKLFF TGTGCCACCAGTGATCCCCATGGGGGGGATGAAAAACTGTTTTTT
TRBJ1-3 NA NA TRBV7-2 CASSLRPAGSGNTIYF TGTGCCAGCAGCTTAAGGCCTGCGGGCTCTGGAAACACCATATATTTT
TRBJ2-3 NA TRBD2 TRBV7-8 CASTPRTSGTTDTQYF TGTGCCAGCACCCCGCGGACTAGCGGGACCACAGATACGCAGTATTTT
TRBJ2-5 NA TRBD1 TRBV7-2 CASSLNRGETQYF TGTGCCAGCAGCTTAAACAGGGGGGAGACCCAGTACTTC
TRBJ1-6 NA NA TRBV7-6 CASSLVAGNNSPLHF TGTGCCAGCAGCTTAGTGGCAGGGAATAATTCACCCCTCCACTTT
TRBJ2-3 NA NA TRBV6-5 CAIGLSTDTQYF TGTGCCATTGGCCTTAGCACAGATACGCAGTATTTT
TRBJ1-2 NA TRBD1 TRBV19 CASSLDRGRRYGYTF TGTGCCAGTAGTCTGGACAGGGGGCGCAGATATGGCTACACCTTC
TRBJ2-1 NA NA TRBV19 CASIPYGGKNYNEQFF TGTGCCAGTATCCCATACGGCGGAAAAAACTACAATGAGCAGTTCTTC
TRBJ1-5 NA NA TRBV6-2/TRBV6-3 CASSDGSGVFNQPQHF TGTGCCAGCAGTGACGGTTCAGGGGTCTTTAATCAGCCCCAGCATTTT
TRBJ2-1 once TRBD2 TRBV7-3 CASSSSGATYNEQFF TGTGCCAGCAGCTCTAGCGGGGCTACCTACAATGAGCAGTTCTTC
TRBJ2-7 once TRBD1 TRBV13 CASSHRQGDAYEQYF TGTGCCAGCAGCCACCGACAGGGTGATGCCTACGAGCAGTACTTC
TRBJ2-1 NA TRBD2 TRBV4-2 CASSLLAGGINEQFF TGTGCCAGCAGCCTACTAGCGGGAGGGATCAATGAGCAGTTCTTC
TRBJ1-1 NA NA TRBV28 CASSFRGNTEAFF TGTGCCAGCAGTTTTAGGGGGAACACTGAAGCTTTCTTT
TRBJ1-6 NA NA TRBV9 CASSVGPQYNSPLHF TGTGCCAGCAGCGTAGGGCCTCAGTACAATTCACCCCTCCACTTT
TRBJ1-4 NA NA TRBV7-9 CASSGRGGGEKLFF TGTGCCAGCAGCGGAAGGGGAGGTGGTGAAAAACTGTTTTTT
TRBJ2-1 NA NA TRBV23-1 CASSQSSRRGPSSCNEQFF TGCGCCAGCAGTCAATCGAGCCGGAGGGGTCCGAGCTCCTGCAATGAGCAGTTCTTC
TRBJ1-1 once TRBD1 TRBV9 CASTQTGVGSAEAFF TGTGCCAGCACCCAAACAGGGGTAGGGAGCGCTGAAGCTTTCTTT